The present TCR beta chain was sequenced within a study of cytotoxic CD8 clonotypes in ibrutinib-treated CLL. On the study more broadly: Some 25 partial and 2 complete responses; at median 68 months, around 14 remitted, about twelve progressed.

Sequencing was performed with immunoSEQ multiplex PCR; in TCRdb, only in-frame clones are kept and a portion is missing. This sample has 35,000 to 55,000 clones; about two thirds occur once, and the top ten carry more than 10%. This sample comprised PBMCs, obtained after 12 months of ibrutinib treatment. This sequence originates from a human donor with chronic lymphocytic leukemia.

CDR3 sequence (DNA): TGCGCCAGCAGCTCACTTGAGTGGGAGGATGAGCAGTTCTTC. Translating it yields CASSSLEWEDEQFF. The chain employs TRBV4-1 and TRBJ2-1, with D maybe TRBD2 (6 bases). Per germline, CDR1 MGHRA and CDR2 YSYEKL. CDR3 size: 14 residues. Trimming took 5 bases from V and 8 from J, leaving 16 bases between them.